The rows below give T cell receptor beta chains drawn from one sample of a study of OX40 agonist ivuxolimab in advanced cancers. Data came from immunoSEQ multiplex PCR; TCRdb stores just in-frame clones and leaves some out. The sample has approximately 68,000 clones; 75% to 90% are singletons. The sequences come from CD4+ or CD8+ T cells sorted from blood, collected in a trial of the OX40 agonist ivuxolimab. The receptors were sampled from an adult with an advanced solid tumor such as melanoma, head and neck, liver or kidney cancer. Each CDR3 is given with its conserved first and last residue. Fields, in order: CDR3 protein, CDR3 DNA, D gene, J gene, clone size, V gene. D genes are given only for firm matches. Not every row has a clone size; where given, it reads once, few, many or a size class.

CASSRRTSGGAEVGEQYF	TGTGCCAGCAGCCGGCGGACTAGCGGGGGGGCCGAGGTTGGCGAGCAGTACTTC	TRBD2	TRBJ2-7	once	TRBV7-2
CSVLTGPKNIQYF	TGCAGCGTCCTGACAGGGCCCAAAAACATTCAGTACTTC	TRBD1	TRBJ2-4	.	TRBV29-1
CASSLFGQGTYEQYF	TGTGCCAGCAGTTTATTCGGACAGGGTACCTACGAGCAGTACTTC	TRBD1	TRBJ2-7	.	TRBV27
CASSYRDRGRFPYEQYF	TGTGCCAGTAGCTACCGGGACAGGGGGCGCTTCCCCTACGAGCAGTACTTC	TRBD1	TRBJ2-7	.	TRBV19
CASSLDRASTDTQYF	TGTGCCAGCAGCTTAGACAGGGCTAGCACAGATACGCAGTATTTT	TRBD1	TRBJ2-3	.	TRBV7-3
CATGGTGFGDTQYF	TGTGCCACCGGGGGGACAGGGTTTGGAGATACGCAGTATTTT	TRBD1	TRBJ2-3	.	TRBV19
CAISDRGGQETQYF	TGTGCCATCAGTGACAGGGGAGGCCAAGAGACCCAGTACTTC	.	TRBJ2-5	.	TRBV10-3
CASSVLGTVGSGNTIYF	TGTGCCAGCAGCGTACTCGGGACAGTGGGATCTGGAAACACCATATATTTT	TRBD1	TRBJ1-3	.	TRBV9
CASSRGANYGYTF	TGTGCCAGCAGCCGGGGGGCTAACTATGGCTACACCTTC	.	TRBJ1-2	medium-sized	TRBV6-6
CAISESRERGGGNEQFF	TGTGCCATCAGTGAGTCGAGAGAGCGGGGGGGCGGCAATGAGCAGTTCTTC	TRBD2	TRBJ2-1	.	TRBV10-3
CASSKDRQETQYF	TGTGCCAGTAGTAAGGACAGACAAGAGACCCAGTACTTC	.	TRBJ2-5	.	TRBV19
CASSFGLAGATYNEQFF	TGCGCCAGCAGCTTCGGACTAGCGGGAGCCACCTACAATGAGCAGTTCTTC	TRBD2	TRBJ2-1	.	TRBV5-1
CASSYLRLTPGELFF	TGTGCCAGCAGTTACCTAAGACTCACACCCGGGGAGCTGTTTTTT	.	TRBJ2-2	.	TRBV28
CASSLGGSSYNEQFF	TGTGCCAGCAGCTTGGGGGGATCATCCTACAATGAGCAGTTCTTC	.	TRBJ2-1	.	TRBV5-4
CASSATRDRVQPQHF	TGTGCCAGCAGTGCAACCCGGGACAGGGTTCAGCCCCAGCATTTT	TRBD1	TRBJ1-5	once	TRBV27
CASSGRVPYGYTF	TGTGCCAGCAGTGGCAGGGTCCCCTATGGCTACACCTTC	.	TRBJ1-2	.	TRBV6-1
CASSQVGTFYGYTF	TGCGCCAGCAGCCAAGTCGGGACATTTTATGGCTACACCTTC	.	TRBJ1-2	.	TRBV4-1
CASSPSGTVNEKLFF	TGTGCCAGCAGCCCATCCGGGACAGTTAATGAAAAACTGTTTTTT	TRBD1	TRBJ1-4	.	TRBV7-9
CASSRYRDPYGYTF	TGTGCCAGCAGCAGGTACAGGGACCCATATGGCTACACCTTC	.	TRBJ1-2	.	TRBV5-4
CASGIPLLGRETQYF	TGTGCCAGCGGAATCCCTCTCCTAGGGCGCGAGACCCAGTACTTC	.	TRBJ2-5	.	TRBV28
CASSLANRHQPQHF	TGTGCCAGCAGTTTAGCGAACAGGCATCAGCCCCAGCATTTT	.	TRBJ1-5	.	TRBV28
CASSIVGPHQPQHF	TGTGCCAGTAGTATTGTCGGGCCCCATCAGCCCCAGCATTTT	.	TRBJ1-5	.	TRBV19
CASSLAGNYGYTF	TGTGCCAGCAGTTTAGCAGGGAACTATGGCTACACCTTC	.	TRBJ1-2	once	TRBV27
CASSRGGEQYF	TGCGCCAGCAGCCGGGGGGGGGAGCAGTACTTC	TRBD2	TRBJ2-7	.	TRBV4-1
CASSQGTEAFF	TGCGCCAGCAGCCAAGGGACTGAAGCTTTCTTT	.	TRBJ1-1	.	TRBV4-1
CASSYSGQASYEQYF	TGTGCCAGCAGTTACTCAGGACAGGCCTCCTACGAGCAGTACTTC	TRBD1	TRBJ2-7	once	TRBV6-5
CAWSVLKGVSNQPQHF	TGTGCCTGGAGTGTACTGAAAGGGGTTAGCAATCAGCCCCAGCATTTT	.	TRBJ1-5	.	TRBV30
CASSEAGSYTDTQYF	TGTGCCAGCAGTGAAGCAGGGTCATACACAGATACGCAGTATTTT	.	TRBJ2-3	once	TRBV2
CASSPMQGLTYEQYF	TGTGCCAGCAGCCCCATGCAGGGGCTGACCTACGAGCAGTACTTC	.	TRBJ2-7	.	TRBV7-2
CASSNGGTDTQYF	TGTGCCAGTAGTAATGGTGGCACAGATACGCAGTATTTT	.	TRBJ2-3	.	TRBV19
CASSDLAGVPSNEQFF	TGTGCCAGCAGTGATCTAGCGGGGGTCCCCTCGAATGAGCAGTTCTTC	TRBD2	TRBJ2-1	.	TRBV25-1
CASSEDRGGPLHF	TGTGCCAGCAGTGAGGACAGGGGCGGACCCCTCCACTTT	TRBD1	TRBJ1-6	.	TRBV6-4
CASSFKGMATEAFF	TGTGCCAGCAGCTTTAAGGGCATGGCCACTGAAGCTTTCTTT	.	TRBJ1-1	.	TRBV11-2
CASSVGLAGALGMFF	TGTGCCAGCAGCGTCGGACTAGCGGGGGCCTTGGGGATGTTCTTC	TRBD2	TRBJ2-1	.	TRBV9
CASTLQSGGYNEQFF	TGTGCCAGCACCCTTCAGAGCGGGGGGTACAATGAGCAGTTCTTC	TRBD2	TRBJ2-1	.	TRBV19
CASSEGDSSYNEQFF	TGTGCCAGCAGTGAGGGGGACAGTTCCTACAATGAGCAGTTCTTC	TRBD1	TRBJ2-1	.	TRBV25-1
CASSPSPGQRYGYTF	TGTGCCAGCAGCCCTAGCCCGGGACAACGCTATGGCTACACCTTC	.	TRBJ1-2	.	TRBV11-3
CASSSTPDQPQHF	TGTGCCAGCAGCTCGACACCTGATCAGCCCCAGCATTTT	.	TRBJ1-5	.	TRBV7-2
CASSYSTGRHGEQFF	TGTGCCAGCAGTTACTCGACAGGTCGACACGGTGAGCAGTTCTTC	.	TRBJ2-1	large	TRBV6-5
CASSVGSGVNADTQYF	TGTGCCAGCAGCGTGGGGAGCGGGGTTAACGCAGATACGCAGTATTTT	TRBD2	TRBJ2-3	.	TRBV9
CASSLDRGPTLEQYF	TGCGCCAGCAGCTTGGATCGGGGGCCAACTCTCGAGCAGTACTTC	.	TRBJ2-7	.	TRBV5-1
CASSPRGAGRQPQHF	TGTGCCAGCAGTCCCCGAGGGGCAGGGCGTCAGCCCCAGCATTTT	.	TRBJ1-5	.	TRBV27
CASSAGGATDTQYF	TGTGCCAGCAGCGCAGGGGGCGCGACAGATACGCAGTATTTT	TRBD1	TRBJ2-3	.	TRBV5-4
CASSRTATFTDTQYF	TGTGCCAGCAGCCGGACAGCGACCTTCACAGATACGCAGTATTTT	.	TRBJ2-3	.	TRBV14
CASSLDQGAETQYF	TGTGCCAGCAGCTTAGACCAGGGGGCCGAGACCCAGTACTTC	TRBD1	TRBJ2-5	few	TRBV7-2
CAWDRGPDTQYF	TGTGCTTGGGACAGGGGCCCAGATACGCAGTATTTT	TRBD1	TRBJ2-3	.	TRBV30
CASSKGQDYEQYF	TGTGCCAGCAGTAAAGGACAGGACTACGAGCAGTACTTC	.	TRBJ2-7	.	TRBV21-1
CASSPTMGLNQPQHF	TGTGCCAGCAGCCCCACCATGGGGTTGAATCAGCCCCAGCATTTT	.	TRBJ1-5	.	TRBV25-1
CASSLVVRGEQYF	TGCGCCAGCAGCTTGGTTGTGAGGGGCGAGCAGTACTTC	.	TRBJ2-7	.	TRBV5-1
CASSVDGRDKSYF	TGTGCCAGCAGCGTAGATGGCAGGGATAAGTCTTATTTT	.	TRBJ1-3	.	TRBV9
CASSQGDRQVSYEQYF	TGCGCCAGCAGCCAAGGGGACAGACAAGTCTCCTACGAGCAGTACTTC	TRBD1	TRBJ2-7	.	TRBV4-1
CASSLGLAETYEQYF	TGTGCCAGCAGCTTAGGACTAGCTGAGACCTACGAGCAGTACTTC	TRBD2	TRBJ2-7	.	TRBV5-4
CASSEPTDRARTGYTF	TGTGCCAGCAGTGAGCCGACCGACAGGGCCCGGACTGGCTACACCTTC	TRBD1	TRBJ1-2	.	TRBV6-1
CAWGPGTQNTEAFF	TGTGCCTGGGGCCCCGGGACCCAGAACACTGAAGCTTTCTTT	.	TRBJ1-1	.	TRBV30
CASSSLLLLNTEAFF	TGTGCCAGCAGTTCACTTCTTCTTCTGAACACTGAAGCTTTCTTT	.	TRBJ1-1	.	TRBV28